Sequencing of this TCR beta chain was carried out in a study of CD8 T cells in ankylosing spondylitis. Study-level points and caveats: One TCR beta motif, made up of roughly 8 highly homologous variants, appeared characteristic of ankylosing spondylitis blood. Disease-linked clones were reportedly significantly enriched in matched ankylosing spondylitis synovial fluid. Clones linked with disease were CD8+ and fairly uncommon in the peripheral blood.

This clonotype came up many times. Its antigen is unidentified. Libraries of TCR beta came from quantitative 5'-RACE with molecular barcodes. Using its own MiXCR run on the 5' RACE reads, TCRdb lists one record per CDR3 protein. The table has 180,000 or so distinct CDR3 sequences, around 10% seen once. The CDR3 extends over 14 amino acids. Trimming stripped 4 bases from V and 6 bases from J, with 13 bases between. The germline V gene encodes CDR1 SGHVS and CDR2 FQNEAQ. The clonotype originates from a male donor with ankylosing spondylitis or in good health (not recorded which). The chain joins TRBV7-8 to TRBJ2-1; no clear D gene. The sample consisted of blood, either unsorted or a sorted T cell fraction (not recorded which). CDR3 in amino acids: CASSSDQLSNEQFF. CDR3 bases: TGTGCCAGCAGCTCGGACCAGTTAAGCAATGAGCAGTTCTTC.